The entry below gives a single T cell receptor (beta chain) sequence along with its context. This CDR3 contains 12 residues. Germline lookup yields CDR1 SQVTM and CDR2 ANQGSEA. Trimming cost V 7 bases and J 6 bases; bases outside gene matches: 2. Per the study methods: By means of reference gene primer amplification, nucleated cell counts were estimated. Profiled with immunoSEQ multiplex PCR; TCRdb holds only in-frame clones, not every one. Clone size and the V and J calls come from that table; the DNA yielded D and trimming. The data show roughly 500,000 clones, about nine tenths seen once. Ages ranged from about 18 to 89 years, with residence in about two dozen US areas. Participant-reported clinical history was the basis for cohort assignment. This sample was taken from a study of blood T cell repertoires in COVID-19. Overall study: Samples of COVID-19 (acute and convalescent) were obtained from the United States, Italy and Spain.

The material sequenced was PBMCs or T cells enriched from blood (not recorded which). The rearrangement uses TRBV29-1 and TRBJ1-4; 10 bases align to TRBD1. The clonotype was recovered from a woman in her sixties or seventies who had recovered from COVID-19. In nucleotides, the CDR3 is TGCAGCGCCGGGACAGGGGATGAAAAACTGTTTTTT. This gives the protein CSAGTGDEKLFF. The complete variable domain, with remaining parts taken from reference TRBV29-1 and TRBJ1-4, reads SAVISQKPSRDICQRGTSLTIQCQVDSQVTMMFWYRQQPGQSLTLIATANQGSEATYESGFVIDKFPISRPNLTFSTLTVSNMSPEDSSIYLCSAGTGDEKLFFGSGTQLSVL.